One and the same sample provided the 31 T cell receptor beta chains below, sequenced in a study of cytomegalovirus exposure and HLA in healthy donors (dated by TCRdb to about 2017). Library preparation employed the immunoSEQ multiplex PCR assay. For the multiplex PCR, a mixture combining 60 forward primers for TCR Vbeta segments and 13 reverse primers for TCR Jbeta segments was used. TCRdb obtained this table from immuneACCESS and retained in-frame rearrangements with V and J assigned. These tables miss some clones; where compared with another copy, unresolved V genes account for less than half of the shortfall, and the remainder is unexplained. The table for this sample lists fewer than 200,000 clones; around four fifths of them were counted only once. The ten top clones hold about 1.7% of the sample. What was sequenced was PBMCs. The receptor source for this set is a man aged 40-49 years in good health and CMV-seropositive.

V usage is TRBV6-4 and J usage is TRBJ2-3, with a possible D match to TRBD1 (6 bases). The CDR3 length is 14 residues. The V gene lost 4 bases and the J gene lost 1 base, with 9 bases spanning the gap. Germline V gene sequence: CDR1 MRHNA, CDR2 SNTAGT. The CDR3 DNA reads TGTGCCAGCAGTGCACAGGGCGGCACAGATACGCAGTATTTT. Amino acids: CASSAQGGTDTQYF.

V gene TRBV7-9 combines with J gene TRBJ1-2; maybe TRBD1 (6 bases). The CDR3 totals 15 residues. Germline CDR1 SEHNR, CDR2 FQNEAQ (reference sequence). V lost 5 bases and J lost 5, with 18 bases in between. The CDR3 region has the DNA TGTGCCAGCAGCCAACAACAGACAGGCCTGTATGGCTACACCTTC. This codes for CASSQQQTGLYGYTF.

The chain employs TRBV7-6 and TRBJ1-2; D gene ambiguous. The CDR3 has 13 amino acids. V was pared by 2 bases and J by 1 base, with 5 bases between. Germline values: CDR1 SGHVS, CDR2 FNYEAQ. DNA of the CDR3: TGTGCCAGCAGCTTACCCCTTAACTATGGCTACACCTTC. Its protein is CASSLPLNYGYTF.

As for this clone: At the DNA level, this CDR3 is encoded by other sequences in the same sample as well. The gene calls are TRBV6-1 and TRBJ1-5; D unclear. The CDR3 covers 12 residues. Germline CDR1 reads MNHNS; CDR2 reads SASEGT. The V end was cut by 2 bases, the J end by 6 bases, with 5 bases between. The CDR3 protein is CASSELSQPQHF. The CDR3 DNA reads as TGTGCCAGCAGTGAATTATCTCAGCCCCAGCATTTT.

The rearrangement joins TRBV5-1 to TRBJ2-4; TRBD2 agrees at 13 bases. Germline V gene data show CDR1 as SGHRS and CDR2 as YFSETQ. The CDR3 covers 16 residues. V dropped 3 bases and J dropped 8; count of bases not matched to a gene: 8. The CDR3 bases are TGCGCCAGCAGCTCAGGACTAGCGGGAGTATCGGACATTCAGTACTTC. Encoded protein: CASSSGLAGVSDIQYF.

The chain couples TRBV11-2 to TRBJ2-1; TRBD2 might be the D (5 bases). CDR3 length: 16 residues. CDR1 and CDR2 (germline): SGHAT, FQNNGV. V lost 6 bases and J 1 base, leaving 16 bases between the germline ends. In DNA, the CDR3 is TGTGCCAGCAGGAGGGCAGAAGCCTTTTCCTACAATGAGCAGTTCTTC. This encodes CASRRAEAFSYNEQFF.

V usage is TRBV20-1 and J usage is TRBJ1-1, with unresolved D. Germline CDR1 DFQATT, CDR2 SNEGSKA (reference sequence). With 7 bases removed from V and 3 bases from J, the gap between germline ends came to 6 bases. This CDR3 contains 10 residues. CDR3 protein: CSVLYTEAFF. In nucleotides, the CDR3 is TGCAGTGTCCTGTACACTGAAGCTTTCTTT.

The V call is TRBV7-6, the J call TRBJ1-3; D call uncertain. The CDR3 runs 16 residues. V was trimmed by 0 bases and J by 0 bases, leaving 9 bases between them. Germline V gene sequence: CDR1 SGHVS, CDR2 FNYEAQ. CDR3 loop: CASSLASGSSGNTIYF. CDR3 DNA: TGTGCCAGCAGCTTAGCGTCCGGTAGCTCTGGAAACACCATATATTTT.

This clone was detected once. The chain is built from TRBV4-2 and TRBJ2-7; tentatively, D is TRBD1 (6 bases). Trimming removed 1 base from V and 5 bases from J, with 12 bases in between. The germline CDR1 and CDR2 sequences are LGHNA and YNFKEQ. The CDR3 loop spans 14 amino acids. This chain's CDR3 is CASSQVHQGNEQYF. The CDR3 DNA sequence: TGTGCCAGCAGCCAAGTGCACCAGGGGAACGAGCAGTACTTC.

This chain joins TRBV18 and TRBJ2-2, with 10 bases lining up with TRBD1. V lost 6 bases and J lost 2; bases outside the gene matches: 6. The CDR3 is 16 amino acids. The germline CDR1 and CDR2 sequences are KGHSH and LQKENI. The CDR3 sequence: CASSALTGGNTGELFF. In nucleotides, the CDR3 is TGTGCCAGCTCGGCACTGACAGGGGGCAACACCGGGGAGCTGTTTTTT.

V usage is TRBV6-5 and J usage is TRBJ2-1, with D perhaps TRBD2 (5 bases). Trimming took off 8 bases at V and 5 bases at J, with 10 bases between the two ends. From germline, CDR1 is MNHEY and CDR2 SVGAGI. This CDR3 region has 12 residues. DNA of the CDR3: TGTGCCAGCGAAGGACTCGACAATGAGCAGTTCTTC. It codes for CASEGLDNEQFF.

J is TRBJ2-7 and V is TRBV7-2; tentative D call: TRBD2 (6 bases). Trimming left V 1 base short and J 1 base short, with 14 bases between. The germline gives CDR1 SGHTA, CDR2 FQGNSA. This CDR3 is built from 16 residues. The CDR3 bases are TGTGCCAGCAGCTTAGGGGCCCCGGGACTTTCCTACGAGCAGTACTTC. Translated: CASSLGAPGLSYEQYF.

This chain links TRBV7-9 with TRBJ1-5; 9 nucleotides agree with TRBD1. This CDR3 has 15 amino acids. Trimming removed 4 bases from V and 3 bases from J; junction bases left unmatched: 4. Germline V lookup: CDR1 SEHNR, CDR2 FQNEAQ (reference sequence). The CDR3: CASSYGDRVNQPQHF. Written as DNA, the CDR3 is TGTGCCAGCAGCTATGGGGACAGGGTCAATCAGCCCCAGCATTTT.

The chain couples TRBV7-9 to TRBJ2-2, with D unclear. Germline CDR1 is SEHNR and CDR2 is FQNEAQ (reference sequence). Trimming shortened V by 4 bases and J by 7 bases, and 10 bases separated the two germline ends. This CDR3 has 13 residues. The CDR3 sequence is CASSSTLRGELFF. For the CDR3, the DNA is TGTGCCAGCAGCTCGACACTTCGCGGGGAGCTGTTTTTT.

This clone was seen a single time. This chain joins TRBV6-1 and TRBJ1-1; D is perhaps TRBD1 (5 bases). V lost 2 bases and J 8 bases, leaving 12 bases between the germline ends. The V gene's germline CDR1 is MNHNS and CDR2 SASEGT. The CDR3 has 13 amino acids. The CDR3 region has the DNA TGTGCCAGCAGTGAAATCCAGGGCGCGGAAGCTTTCTTT. Translating it yields CASSEIQGAEAFF.

This clone was seen only once. The rearrangement links TRBV4-3 to TRBJ1-2, with D perhaps matching TRBD1 (5 bases). Germline V lookup: CDR1 LGHNA, CDR2 YSLEER. The V end lost 0 bases, the J end lost 4 bases, and 12 bases lay between the germline ends. This CDR3 has 15 amino acids. CDR3 DNA sequence: TGCGCCAGCAGCCAAGATCGGGGGGTAGGCTATGGCTACACCTTC. Residues: CASSQDRGVGYGYTF.

The J gene is TRBJ2-2, the V gene TRBV18, with D unresolved. Per the germline V gene, CDR1 is KGHSH and CDR2 is LQKENI. V gave up 6 bases and J gave up 1 base, with 12 bases separating them. CDR3 length: 15 amino acids. This CDR3 reads CASSPTAGNTGELFF. DNA of the CDR3: TGTGCCAGCTCTCCTACCGCCGGGAACACCGGGGAGCTGTTTTTT.

V gene TRBV19 combines with J gene TRBJ2-7, with 13 bases lining up with TRBD2. The CDR3 runs 16 residues. The V and J ends lost 4 bases and 7 bases, in that order; junction bases with no gene match: 10. CDR1 is LNHDA and CDR2 is SQIVND in the germline V gene (reference sequence). CDR3 nucleotides: TGTGCCAGTAGTACCCCCTGGACTAGCGGGAGAGAGGAGCAGTACTTC. This gives the protein CASSTPWTSGREEQYF.

The V gene is TRBV5-4, the J gene TRBJ2-3; the D is unclear. The length of the CDR3 is 14 residues. Germline V gives CDR1 SGHNT, CDR2 YYREEE (reference sequence). Trimming shortened V by 0 bases and J by 6 bases, and 11 bases separated the two germline ends. The CDR3 sequence: CASSLVRAPDTQYF. The CDR3 DNA sequence: TGTGCCAGCAGCTTGGTTCGCGCCCCGGATACGCAGTATTTT.

J is TRBJ2-7 and V is TRBV7-2; tentatively, D is TRBD1 (6 bases). V was shortened by 1 base and J by 1 base, with 11 bases between the two germline ends. Germline CDR1 and CDR2: SGHTA and FQGNSA. This CDR3 region has 15 residues. Here the CDR3 DNA reads TGTGCCAGCAGCTTAGTTTGGGGGCCTTCCTACGAGCAGTACTTC. It translates to CASSLVWGPSYEQYF.

This chain connects TRBV5-1 to TRBJ2-7; 10 nucleotides agree with TRBD2. The CDR3 covers 13 residues. Germline V gives CDR1 SGHRS, CDR2 YFSETQ. The ends lost 5 bases at V and 2 bases at J; junction bases unmatched: 1. The CDR3 nucleotides read TGCGCCAGCAGAACTAGCGGGACCTACGAGCAGTACTTC. It encodes CASRTSGTYEQYF. The full variable domain, in which reference TRBV5-1 and TRBJ2-7 provide the parts outside the CDR3, is KAGVTQTPRYLIKTRGQQVTLSCSPISGHRSVSWYQQTPGQGLQFLFEYFSETQRNKGNFPGRFSGRQFSNSRSEMNVSTLELGDSALYLCASRTSGTYEQYFGPGTRLTVT.

The rearrangement links TRBV5-1 to TRBJ1-1; D is uncertain. The CDR3 extends over 14 amino acids. CDR1 is SGHRS, CDR2 YFSETQ, per germline. The germline V and J ends were trimmed by 1 base and 1 base, with 8 bases remaining between them. The CDR3, as DNA: TGCGCCAGCAGCTTGTTAGGCGGGAACACTGAAGCTTTCTTT. Translating it yields CASSLLGGNTEAFF.

This clone has just one count. J is TRBJ1-1 and V is TRBV19; possibly TRBD1 for D (6 bases). This CDR3 is 13 amino acids long. Trimming took off 6 bases at V and 0 bases at J, with 8 bases between the two ends. Germline V gene data show CDR1 as LNHDA and CDR2 as SQIVND (reference sequence). CDR3 nucleotides: TGTGCCAGTAGGGACAGTTTGAACACTGAAGCTTTCTTT. Amino acids: CASRDSLNTEAFF. Drawing the rest from reference TRBV19 and TRBJ1-1, the complete variable domain is DGGITQSPKYLFRKEGQNVTLSCEQNLNHDAMYWYRQDPGQGLRLIYYSQIVNDFQKGDIAEGYSVSREKKESFPLTVTSAQKNPTAFYLCASRDSLNTEAFFGQGTRLTVV.

This clone was seen once. The rearrangement uses TRBV2 and TRBJ2-5; 11 bases align to TRBD1. Germline-derived CDR1 and CDR2 are SNHLY and FYNNEI. The CDR3 has 15 amino acids. J lost 5 bases, V lost 5 bases, and 7 bases had no gene match. CDR3: CASSRTGTGGETQYF. DNA of the CDR3: TGTGCCAGCAGTCGGACCGGGACAGGGGGGGAGACCCAGTACTTC.

The CDR3 spells CASSLAFERHEQYF. The CDR3 DNA follows: TGCGCCAGCAGCTTGGCCTTCGAGCGCCACGAGCAGTACTTC. This rearrangement joins TRBV5-1 to TRBJ2-7; no clear D. Germline loops: CDR1 SGHRS, CDR2 YFSETQ. V was trimmed by 0 bases and J by 5 bases, leaving 12 bases between them. The CDR3 is made up of 14 amino acids.

The CDR3 region is CASSSVGGYNSPLHF. The CDR3 DNA reads TGTGCCAGCAGCTCGGTAGGGGGATATAATTCACCCCTCCACTTT. This sequence joins TRBV5-4 and TRBJ1-6; the D gene is possibly TRBD1 (6 bases). The CDR3 covers 15 residues. The germline V gene has CDR1 SGHNT and CDR2 YYREEE (reference sequence). Trimming took off 3 bases at V and 4 bases at J, with 11 bases between the two ends.

The rearrangement uses TRBV7-2 and TRBJ2-7; 11 positions agree with TRBD2. CDR1 and CDR2 from the germline V gene are SGHTA and FQGNSA. The CDR3 loop spans 15 amino acids. The V and J ends lost 5 bases and 2 bases, in that order; junction bases with no gene match: 5. The DNA of the CDR3 is TGTGCCAGCAGCCTACGTAGCGGGAGGGCCTACGAGCAGTACTTC. This codes for CASSLRSGRAYEQYF.

The V call is TRBV6-5, the J call TRBJ1-5, with 9 bases lining up with TRBD1. The CDR3 is 14 residues long. Germline values: CDR1 MNHEY, CDR2 SVGAGI. V trimming: 6 bases; J trimming: 4 bases; junction bases outside the gene matches: 4. The CDR3, as DNA: TGTGCCAGCAGAAGGGGACAGGGAAATCAGCCCCAGCATTTT. Amino acids: CASRRGQGNQPQHF.

This chain uses TRBV5-4 with TRBJ2-5; 12 positions match TRBD1. CDR1 SGHNT and CDR2 YYREEE come from the germline V gene (reference sequence). After removal of 4 bases from V and 5 bases from J, the junction contained 12 bases not matched to a gene. The CDR3 runs to 17 residues. This CDR3 reads CASSAAAGTGGAETQYF. In nucleotides, the CDR3 is TGTGCCAGCAGCGCGGCGGCCGGGACAGGGGGCGCGGAGACCCAGTACTTC.

This rearrangement joins TRBV11-3 to TRBJ2-2, with D tentatively TRBD1 (6 bases). Per germline, CDR1 SGHNT and CDR2 YENEEA. The length of the CDR3 is 15 residues. Between the trimmed V and J ends, which lost 2 bases and 5 bases, there was a span of 12 bases. This CDR3 reads CASSLHRDGTGELFF. DNA for the CDR3: TGTGCCAGCAGCTTACACAGGGATGGGACCGGGGAGCTGTTTTTT.

This clone was seen a single time. The chain couples TRBV5-1 to TRBJ2-3, with 12 bases that match TRBD2. V lost 1 base and J lost 1; bases outside the gene matches: 1. The germline CDR1 and CDR2 sequences are SGHRS and YFSETQ. The CDR3 has 16 amino acids. CDR3 nucleotide sequence: TGCGCCAGCAGCTTGAGACTAGCGGGAGGCACAGATACGCAGTATTTT. Protein: CASSLRLAGGTDTQYF.